The present T cell receptor beta chain was sequenced within a study of CD8+CD57+ T cells in acquired aplastic anemia. Study-wide findings and caveats: Twenty-nine CD8+ CDR3 sequences were shared between patients and controls.

Profiling of TCR beta VDJ combinations and CDR3 sequences used genomic DNA as template. TCRdb independently ran MiXCR on the reads; one entry per CDR3 protein. The sample lists over 150,000 distinct CDR3 sequences; 54% were seen once. V was pared by 2 bases and J by 9 bases, with 3 bases of the junction left unmatched. Germline assignment: CDR1 MNHEY and CDR2 SVGAGI. The CDR3 is made up of 13 amino acids. This clonotype was recorded at least ten times. The antigen remains undetermined. This chain joins TRBV6-5 and TRBJ1-4, with 7 bases matching TRBD1. This sequence originates from a human donor in good health, serving as a control. Source material: sorted CD4+, CD8+, or CD8+CD57+ T cells (not recorded which) from PBMCs. CDR3 sequence reads: CASSYGQAKKLFF. The CDR3 DNA sequence: TGTGCCAGCAGTTACGGACAGGCCAAAAAACTGTTTTTT.